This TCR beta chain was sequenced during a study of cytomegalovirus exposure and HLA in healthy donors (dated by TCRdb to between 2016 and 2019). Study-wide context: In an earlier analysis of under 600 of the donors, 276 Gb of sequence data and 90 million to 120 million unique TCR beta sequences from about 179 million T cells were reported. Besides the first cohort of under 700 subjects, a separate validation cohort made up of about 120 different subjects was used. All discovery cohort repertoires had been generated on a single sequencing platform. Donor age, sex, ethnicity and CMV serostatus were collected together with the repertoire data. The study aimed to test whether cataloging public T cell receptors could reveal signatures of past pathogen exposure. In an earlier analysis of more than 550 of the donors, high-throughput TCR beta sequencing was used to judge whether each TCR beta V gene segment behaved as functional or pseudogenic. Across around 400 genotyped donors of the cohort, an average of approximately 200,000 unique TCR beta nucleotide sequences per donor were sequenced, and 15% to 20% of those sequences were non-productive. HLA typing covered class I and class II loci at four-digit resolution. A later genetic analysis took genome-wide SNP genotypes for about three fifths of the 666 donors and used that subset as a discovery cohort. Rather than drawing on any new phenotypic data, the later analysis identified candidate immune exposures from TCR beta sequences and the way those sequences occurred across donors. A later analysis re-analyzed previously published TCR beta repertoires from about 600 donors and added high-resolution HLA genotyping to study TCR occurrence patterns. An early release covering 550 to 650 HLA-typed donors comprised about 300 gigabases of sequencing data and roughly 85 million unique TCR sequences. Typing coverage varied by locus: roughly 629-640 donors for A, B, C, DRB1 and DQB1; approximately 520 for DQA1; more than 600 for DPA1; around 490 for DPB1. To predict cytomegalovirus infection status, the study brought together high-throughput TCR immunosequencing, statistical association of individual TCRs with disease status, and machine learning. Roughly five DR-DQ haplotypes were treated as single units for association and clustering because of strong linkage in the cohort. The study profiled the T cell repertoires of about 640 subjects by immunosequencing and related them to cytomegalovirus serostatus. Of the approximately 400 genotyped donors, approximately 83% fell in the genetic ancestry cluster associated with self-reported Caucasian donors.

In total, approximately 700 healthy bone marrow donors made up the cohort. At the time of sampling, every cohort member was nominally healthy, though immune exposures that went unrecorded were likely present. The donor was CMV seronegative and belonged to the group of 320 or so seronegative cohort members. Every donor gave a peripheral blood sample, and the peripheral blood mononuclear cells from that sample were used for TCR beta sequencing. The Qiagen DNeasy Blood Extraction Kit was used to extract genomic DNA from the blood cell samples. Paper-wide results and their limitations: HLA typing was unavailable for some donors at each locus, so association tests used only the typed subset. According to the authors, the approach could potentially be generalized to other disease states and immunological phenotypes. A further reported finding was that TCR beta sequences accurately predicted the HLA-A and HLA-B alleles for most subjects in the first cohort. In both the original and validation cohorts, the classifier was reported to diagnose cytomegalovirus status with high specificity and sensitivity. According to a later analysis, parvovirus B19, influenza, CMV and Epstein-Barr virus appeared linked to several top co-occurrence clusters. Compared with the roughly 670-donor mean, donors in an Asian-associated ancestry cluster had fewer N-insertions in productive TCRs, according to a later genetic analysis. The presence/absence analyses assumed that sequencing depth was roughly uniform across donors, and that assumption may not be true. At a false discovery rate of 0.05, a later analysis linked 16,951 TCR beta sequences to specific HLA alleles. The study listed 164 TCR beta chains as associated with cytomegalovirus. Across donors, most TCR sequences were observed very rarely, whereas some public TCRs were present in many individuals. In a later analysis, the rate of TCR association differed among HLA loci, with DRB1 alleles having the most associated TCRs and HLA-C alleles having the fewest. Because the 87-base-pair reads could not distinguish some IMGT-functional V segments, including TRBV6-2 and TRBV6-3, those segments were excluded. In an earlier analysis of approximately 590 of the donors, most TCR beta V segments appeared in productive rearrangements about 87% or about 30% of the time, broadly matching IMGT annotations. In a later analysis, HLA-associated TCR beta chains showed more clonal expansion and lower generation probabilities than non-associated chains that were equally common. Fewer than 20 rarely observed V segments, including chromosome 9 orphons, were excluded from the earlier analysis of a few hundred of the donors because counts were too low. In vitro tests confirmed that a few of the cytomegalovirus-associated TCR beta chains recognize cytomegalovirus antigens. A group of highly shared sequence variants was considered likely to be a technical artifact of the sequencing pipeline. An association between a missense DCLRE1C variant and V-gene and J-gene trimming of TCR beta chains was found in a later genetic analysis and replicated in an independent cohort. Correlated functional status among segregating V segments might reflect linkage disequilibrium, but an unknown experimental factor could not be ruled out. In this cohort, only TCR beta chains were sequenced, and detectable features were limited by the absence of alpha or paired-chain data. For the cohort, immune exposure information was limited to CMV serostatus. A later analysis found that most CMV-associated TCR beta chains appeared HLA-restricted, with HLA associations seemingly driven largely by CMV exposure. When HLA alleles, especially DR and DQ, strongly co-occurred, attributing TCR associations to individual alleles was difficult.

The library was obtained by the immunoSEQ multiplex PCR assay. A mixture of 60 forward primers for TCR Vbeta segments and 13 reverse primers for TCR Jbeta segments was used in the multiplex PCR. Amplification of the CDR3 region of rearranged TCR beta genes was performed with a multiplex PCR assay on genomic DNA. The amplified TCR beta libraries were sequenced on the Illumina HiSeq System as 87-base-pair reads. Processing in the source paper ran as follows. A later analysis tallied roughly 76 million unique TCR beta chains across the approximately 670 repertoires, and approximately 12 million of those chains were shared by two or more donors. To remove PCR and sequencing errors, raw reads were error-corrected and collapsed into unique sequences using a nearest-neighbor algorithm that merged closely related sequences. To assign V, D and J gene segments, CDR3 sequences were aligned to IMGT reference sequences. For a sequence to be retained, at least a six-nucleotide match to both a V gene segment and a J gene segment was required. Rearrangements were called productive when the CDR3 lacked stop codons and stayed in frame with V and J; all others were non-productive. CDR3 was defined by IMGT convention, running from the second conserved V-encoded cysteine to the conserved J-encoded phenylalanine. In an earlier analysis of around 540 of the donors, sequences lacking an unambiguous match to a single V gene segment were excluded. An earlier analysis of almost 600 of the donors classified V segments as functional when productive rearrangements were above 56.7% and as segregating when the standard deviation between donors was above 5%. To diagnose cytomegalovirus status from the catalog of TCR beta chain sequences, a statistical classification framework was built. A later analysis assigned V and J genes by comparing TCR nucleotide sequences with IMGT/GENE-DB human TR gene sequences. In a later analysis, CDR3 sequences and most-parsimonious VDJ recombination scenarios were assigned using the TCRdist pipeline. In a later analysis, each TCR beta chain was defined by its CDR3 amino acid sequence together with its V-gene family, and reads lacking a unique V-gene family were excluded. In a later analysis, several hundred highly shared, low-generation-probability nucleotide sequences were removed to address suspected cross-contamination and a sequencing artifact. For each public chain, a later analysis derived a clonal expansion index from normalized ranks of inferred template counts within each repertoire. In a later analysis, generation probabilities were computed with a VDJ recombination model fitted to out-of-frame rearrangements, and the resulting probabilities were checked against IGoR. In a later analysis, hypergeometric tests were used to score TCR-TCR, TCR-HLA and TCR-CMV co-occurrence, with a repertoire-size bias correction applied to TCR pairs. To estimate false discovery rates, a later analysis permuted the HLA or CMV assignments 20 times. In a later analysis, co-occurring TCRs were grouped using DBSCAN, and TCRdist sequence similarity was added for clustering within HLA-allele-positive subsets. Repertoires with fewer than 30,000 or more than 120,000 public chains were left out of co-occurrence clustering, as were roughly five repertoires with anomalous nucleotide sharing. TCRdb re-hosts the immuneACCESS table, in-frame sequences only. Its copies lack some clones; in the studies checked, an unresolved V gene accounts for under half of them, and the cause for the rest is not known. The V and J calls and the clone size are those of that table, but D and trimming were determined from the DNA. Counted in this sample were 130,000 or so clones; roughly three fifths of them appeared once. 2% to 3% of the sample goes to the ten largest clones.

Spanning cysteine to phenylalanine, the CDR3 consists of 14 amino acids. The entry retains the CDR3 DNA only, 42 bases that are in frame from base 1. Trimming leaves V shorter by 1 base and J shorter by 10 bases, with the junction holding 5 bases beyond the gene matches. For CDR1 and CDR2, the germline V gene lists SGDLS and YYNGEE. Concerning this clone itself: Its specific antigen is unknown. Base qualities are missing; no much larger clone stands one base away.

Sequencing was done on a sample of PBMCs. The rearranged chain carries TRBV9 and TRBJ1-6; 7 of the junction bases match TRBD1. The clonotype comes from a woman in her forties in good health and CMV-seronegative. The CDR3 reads CASSVNRGGSPLHF. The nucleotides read TGTGCCAGCAGCGTAAACAGGGGCGGATCACCCCTCCACTTT. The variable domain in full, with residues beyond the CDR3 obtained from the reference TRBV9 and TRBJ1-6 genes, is DSGVTQTPKHLITATGQRVTLRCSPRSGDLSVYWYQQSLDQGLQFLIQYYNGEERAKGNILERFSAQQFPDLHSELNLSSLELGDSALYFCASSVNRGGSPLHFGNGTRLTVT.